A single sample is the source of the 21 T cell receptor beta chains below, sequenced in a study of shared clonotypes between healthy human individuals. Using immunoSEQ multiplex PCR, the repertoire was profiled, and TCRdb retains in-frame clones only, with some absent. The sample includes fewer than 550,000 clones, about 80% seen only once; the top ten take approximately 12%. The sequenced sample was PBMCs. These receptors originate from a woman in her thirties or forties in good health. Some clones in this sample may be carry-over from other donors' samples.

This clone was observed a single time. The CDR3 sequence: CASSSQVGYGYTF. The DNA for the CDR3 is TGTGCCAGCAGTTCACAAGTCGGCTATGGCTACACCTTC. The rearrangement links TRBV27 to TRBJ1-2; D not certain. CDR1 and CDR2 from the germline V gene are MNHEY and SMNVEV (reference sequence). V was pared by 4 bases and J by 4 bases, with 10 bases between. The CDR3 consists of 13 residues.

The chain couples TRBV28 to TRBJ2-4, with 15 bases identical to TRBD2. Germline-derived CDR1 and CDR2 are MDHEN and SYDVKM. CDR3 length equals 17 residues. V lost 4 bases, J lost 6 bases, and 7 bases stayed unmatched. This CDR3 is CASSWTSGRAGGNIQYF. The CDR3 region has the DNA TGTGCCAGCAGTTGGACTAGCGGGAGGGCGGGGGGAAACATTCAGTACTTC.

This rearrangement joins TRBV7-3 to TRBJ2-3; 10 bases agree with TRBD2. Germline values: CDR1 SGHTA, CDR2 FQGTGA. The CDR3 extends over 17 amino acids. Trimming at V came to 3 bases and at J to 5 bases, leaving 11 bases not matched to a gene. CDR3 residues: CASSLDQSGRGEDTQYF. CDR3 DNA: TGTGCCAGCAGCTTGGATCAGAGCGGGAGGGGGGAAGATACGCAGTATTTT.

CDR3 bases: TGTGCCATCAGTGAATTAGATACGGGCTACACCTTC. Its translation is CAISELDTGYTF. This rearrangement joins TRBV10-3 to TRBJ1-2; no definite D call. The CDR3 runs 12 residues. Germline CDR1 ENHRY, CDR2 SYGVKD. V lost 3 bases and J 8 bases, leaving 10 bases between the germline ends.

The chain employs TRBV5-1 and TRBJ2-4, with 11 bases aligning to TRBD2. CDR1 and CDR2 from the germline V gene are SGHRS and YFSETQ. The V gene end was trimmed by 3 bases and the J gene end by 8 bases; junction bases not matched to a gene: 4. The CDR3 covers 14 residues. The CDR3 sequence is CASSSTSGSDIQYF. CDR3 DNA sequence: TGCGCCAGCAGCTCCACTAGCGGGAGCGACATTCAGTACTTC.

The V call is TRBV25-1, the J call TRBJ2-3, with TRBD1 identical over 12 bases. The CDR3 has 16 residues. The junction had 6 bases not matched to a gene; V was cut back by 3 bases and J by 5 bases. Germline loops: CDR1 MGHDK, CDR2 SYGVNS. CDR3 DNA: TGTGCCAGCAGTGACCGGGACAGGGGGCAGGTAGATACGCAGTATTTT. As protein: CASSDRDRGQVDTQYF.

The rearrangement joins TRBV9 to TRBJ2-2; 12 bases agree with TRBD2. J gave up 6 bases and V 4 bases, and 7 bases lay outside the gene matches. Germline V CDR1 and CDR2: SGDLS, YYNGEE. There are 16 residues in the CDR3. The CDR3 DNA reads TGTGCCAGCAGCCCCGGACTAGCGGGAATGGCCGGGGAGCTGTTTTTT. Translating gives CASSPGLAGMAGELFF.

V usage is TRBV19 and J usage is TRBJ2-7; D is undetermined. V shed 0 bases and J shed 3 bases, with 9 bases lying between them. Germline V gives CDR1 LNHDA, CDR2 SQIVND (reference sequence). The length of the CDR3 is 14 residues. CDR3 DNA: TGTGCCAGTAGTATAGAGGGGTTGTTCTACGAGCAGTACTTC. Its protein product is CASSIEGLFYEQYF. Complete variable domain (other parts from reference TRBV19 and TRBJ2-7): DGGITQSPKYLFRKEGQNVTLSCEQNLNHDAMYWYRQDPGQGLRLIYYSQIVNDFQKGDIAEGYSVSREKKESFPLTVTSAQKNPTAFYLCASSIEGLFYEQYFGPGTRLTVT.

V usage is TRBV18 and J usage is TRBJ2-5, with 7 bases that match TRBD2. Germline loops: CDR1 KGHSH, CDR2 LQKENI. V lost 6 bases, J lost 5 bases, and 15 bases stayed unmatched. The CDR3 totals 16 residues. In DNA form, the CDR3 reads TGTGCCAGCTCTCATGAGACTAGCTATTCGGGGGAGACCCAGTACTTC. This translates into CASSHETSYSGETQYF.

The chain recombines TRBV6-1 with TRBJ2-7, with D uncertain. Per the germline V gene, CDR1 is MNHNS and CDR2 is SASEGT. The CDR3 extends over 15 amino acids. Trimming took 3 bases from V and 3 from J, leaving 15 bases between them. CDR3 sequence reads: CASSDLEEKFYEQYF. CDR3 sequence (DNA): TGTGCCAGCAGTGATCTTGAGGAGAAATTCTACGAGCAGTACTTC.

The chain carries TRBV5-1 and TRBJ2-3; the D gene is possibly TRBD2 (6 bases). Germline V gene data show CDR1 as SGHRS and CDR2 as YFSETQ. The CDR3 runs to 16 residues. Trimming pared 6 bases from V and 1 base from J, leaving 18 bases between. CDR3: CASIENGGAGTDTQYF. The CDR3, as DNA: TGCGCCAGCATCGAAAACGGGGGAGCGGGCACAGATACGCAGTATTTT.

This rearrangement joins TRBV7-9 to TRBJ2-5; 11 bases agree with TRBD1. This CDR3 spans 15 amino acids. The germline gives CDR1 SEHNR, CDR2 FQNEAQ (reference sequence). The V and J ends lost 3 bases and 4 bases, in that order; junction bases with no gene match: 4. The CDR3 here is CASSFSDRGPETQYF. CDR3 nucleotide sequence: TGTGCCAGCAGCTTCTCGGACAGGGGGCCAGAGACCCAGTACTTC.

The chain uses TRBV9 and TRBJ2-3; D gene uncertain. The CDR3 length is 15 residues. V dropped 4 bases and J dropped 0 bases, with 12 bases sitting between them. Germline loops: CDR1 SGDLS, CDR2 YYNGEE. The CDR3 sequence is CASSTIGHSTDTQYF. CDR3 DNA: TGTGCCAGCAGCACCATCGGGCATAGCACAGATACGCAGTATTTT. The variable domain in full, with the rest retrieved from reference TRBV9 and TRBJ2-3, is DSGVTQTPKHLITATGQRVTLRCSPRSGDLSVYWYQQSLDQGLQFLIQYYNGEERAKGNILERFSAQQFPDLHSELNLSSLELGDSALYFCASSTIGHSTDTQYFGPGTRLTVL.

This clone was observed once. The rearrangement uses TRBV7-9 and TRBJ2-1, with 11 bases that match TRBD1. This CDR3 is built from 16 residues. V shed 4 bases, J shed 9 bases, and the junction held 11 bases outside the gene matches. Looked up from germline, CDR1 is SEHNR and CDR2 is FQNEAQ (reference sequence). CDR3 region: CASSYPLGQGVPEQFF. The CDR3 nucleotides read TGTGCCAGCAGCTACCCGTTGGGACAGGGGGTTCCTGAGCAGTTCTTC.

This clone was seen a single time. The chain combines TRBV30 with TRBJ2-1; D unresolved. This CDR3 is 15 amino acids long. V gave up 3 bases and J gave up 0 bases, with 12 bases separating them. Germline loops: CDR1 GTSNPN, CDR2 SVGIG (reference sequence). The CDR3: CAWRVATSSYNEQFF. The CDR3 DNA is TGTGCCTGGAGAGTGGCAACCAGCTCCTACAATGAGCAGTTCTTC.

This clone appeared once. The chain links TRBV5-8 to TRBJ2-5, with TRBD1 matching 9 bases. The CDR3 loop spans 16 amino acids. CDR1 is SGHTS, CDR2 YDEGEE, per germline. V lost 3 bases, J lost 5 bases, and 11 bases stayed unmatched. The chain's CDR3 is CASSSGTKTGGETQYF. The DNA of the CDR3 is TGTGCCAGCAGCTCGGGAACCAAGACAGGGGGTGAGACCCAGTACTTC.

The CDR3 sequence is CASSTGRRDNEQFF. In DNA form, the CDR3 reads TGCGCCAGCAGCACTGGACGGAGGGACAATGAGCAGTTCTTC. The J gene is TRBJ2-1, the V gene TRBV5-1; maybe TRBD2 (6 bases). This CDR3 has 14 amino acids. Germline loops: CDR1 SGHRS, CDR2 YFSETQ. V lost 4 bases, J lost 5 bases, and 13 bases lay in between.

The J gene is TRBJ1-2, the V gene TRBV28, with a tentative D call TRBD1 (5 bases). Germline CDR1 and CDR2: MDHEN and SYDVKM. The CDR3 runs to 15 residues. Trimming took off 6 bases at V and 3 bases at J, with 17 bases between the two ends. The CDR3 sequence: CASSPGGTRDYGYTF. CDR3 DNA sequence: TGTGCCAGCAGCCCCGGGGGGACTCGCGACTATGGCTACACCTTC.

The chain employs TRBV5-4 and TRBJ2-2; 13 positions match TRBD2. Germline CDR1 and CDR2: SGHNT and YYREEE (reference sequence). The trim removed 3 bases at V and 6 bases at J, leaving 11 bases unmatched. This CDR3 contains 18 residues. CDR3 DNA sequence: TGTGCCAGCAGCTCCGGACTAGCGGGAGAGCGAGGGTCCGGGGAGCTGTTTTTT. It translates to CASSSGLAGERGSGELFF.

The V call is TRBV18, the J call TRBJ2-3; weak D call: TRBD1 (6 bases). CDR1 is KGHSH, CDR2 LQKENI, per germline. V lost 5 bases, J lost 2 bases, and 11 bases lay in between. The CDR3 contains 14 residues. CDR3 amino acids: CASSTGTITDTQYF. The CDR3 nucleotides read TGTGCCAGCTCAACCGGGACAATCACAGATACGCAGTATTTT.

CDR3 sequence: CASSPGDRRHHGYTF. CDR3 bases: TGTGCCAGCAGCCCGGGGGACCGAAGACACCATGGCTACACCTTC. The genes are TRBV5-5 and TRBJ1-2; D may be TRBD1 (5 bases). The V gene's germline CDR1 is SGHKS and CDR2 YYEKEE (reference sequence). V lost 4 bases and J lost 6, with 19 bases in between. The CDR3 extends over 15 amino acids.